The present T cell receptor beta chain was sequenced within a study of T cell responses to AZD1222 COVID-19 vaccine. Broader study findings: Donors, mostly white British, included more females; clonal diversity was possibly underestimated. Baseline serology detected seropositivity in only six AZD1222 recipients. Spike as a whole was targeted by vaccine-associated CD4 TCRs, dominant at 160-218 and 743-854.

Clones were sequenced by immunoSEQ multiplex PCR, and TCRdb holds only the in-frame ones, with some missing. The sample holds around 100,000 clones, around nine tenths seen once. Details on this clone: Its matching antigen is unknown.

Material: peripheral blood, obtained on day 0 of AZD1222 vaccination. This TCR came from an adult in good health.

This CDR3 reads CASSLDRAGYYNEQFF. CDR3 DNA sequence: TGCGCCAGCAGCTTGGATCGAGCGGGTTACTACAATGAGCAGTTCTTC. The chain employs TRBV5-1 and TRBJ2-1, with D possibly matching TRBD2 (6 bases). V lost 0 bases and J 3 bases, leaving 13 bases between the germline ends. The germline V gene has CDR1 SGHRS and CDR2 YFSETQ. CDR3 length equals 16 residues.